The next 13 T cell receptor beta chains were all read from a single sample in a study of CD8+ T cells in alopecia areata. cDNA serving as the sequencing template came from extracted, reverse transcribed RNA. Clones were sequenced by immunoSEQ multiplex PCR, and TCRdb holds only the in-frame ones, with some missing. The sample consists of about 130,000 clones, around 60% of them appearing once. Sequencing was performed on CD4+ T cells sorted from blood, taken at week 0. These TCRs come from a human donor with alopecia areata.

As concerns this clone: Other DNA sequences in this sample translate to the same CDR3. The chain employs TRBV29-1 and TRBJ1-1; no definite D call. The CDR3 runs 12 residues. The germline CDR1 and CDR2 sequences are SQVTM and ANQGSEA. With 3 bases removed from V and 2 bases from J, the gap between germline ends came to 7 bases. Written as DNA, the CDR3 is TGCAGCGTTGAGCGAAGTAACACTGAAGCTTTCTTT. Amino acid sequence: CSVERSNTEAFF.

This chain uses TRBV5-1 with TRBJ2-1, with TRBD1 matching 9 bases. Germline V gives CDR1 SGHRS, CDR2 YFSETQ. The CDR3 sequence is 15 residues long. J gave up 6 bases and V 1 base, and 5 bases lay outside the gene matches. This CDR3 is CASSLSGQGFNEQFF. The CDR3 coding sequence is TGCGCCAGCAGCTTGTCGGGACAGGGCTTCAATGAGCAGTTCTTC.

This rearrangement joins TRBV11-3 to TRBJ2-1; 13 bases are shared with TRBD2. With V trimmed by 5 bases and J by 1 base, 11 bases remained unmatched. Germline CDR1 SGHNT, CDR2 YENEEA. The CDR3 totals 19 residues. The CDR3 region has the DNA TGTGCCAGCAGCAGGTCCGGGACTAGCGGGGCCTTGTCCTACAATGAGCAGTTCTTC. It encodes CASSRSGTSGALSYNEQFF.

The rearrangement uses TRBV23-1 and TRBJ1-5, with D tentatively TRBD1 (5 bases). TRBV23-1 is an ORF, and what it does is uncertain. The V and J ends lost 3 bases and 5 bases respectively, with 14 bases between them. The CDR3 totals 15 residues. The CDR3 here is CASSHCREAHQPQHF. CDR3 DNA sequence: TGCGCCAGCAGTCATTGCAGGGAGGCTCATCAGCCCCAGCATTTT.

Only one count was recorded for this clone. The sample contains more than one DNA sequence encoding this CDR3. This chain's CDR3 is CASSGTGTETQYF. Written as DNA, the CDR3 is TGTGCCAGCAGTGGGACAGGGACGGAGACCCAGTACTTC. The V gene is TRBV6-1, the J gene TRBJ2-5; 8 nucleotides match TRBD1. J gave up 5 bases and V 4 bases, and 3 bases lay outside the gene matches. CDR1 MNHNS and CDR2 SASEGT come from the germline V gene. The CDR3 totals 13 residues.

This clone was counted a few times. J is TRBJ1-4 and V is TRBV10-2, with 9 positions matching TRBD1. V lost 7 bases to trimming and J lost 11 bases; unmatched junction nucleotides: 5. CDR3 length: 12 residues. Germline V gene sequence: CDR1 WSHSY, CDR2 SAAADI. The CDR3 reads CASTEDRGKLFF. The CDR3, as DNA: TGCGCCAGCACCGAGGACAGGGGCAAACTGTTTTTT.

The CDR3 spells CASSQGTGGNPYEQYF. As DNA, the CDR3 is TGCGCCAGCAGCCAGGGGACAGGGGGCAATCCCTACGAGCAGTACTTC. The V and J genes are TRBV4-3 and TRBJ2-7, with 12 bases aligning to TRBD1. Germline trimming cut 3 bases from V and 2 bases from J; bases unmatched to any gene: 5. Germline lookup yields CDR1 LGHNA and CDR2 YSLEER. The CDR3 runs to 16 residues.

This clone has just a few counts. This chain links TRBV5-6 with TRBJ2-7; possible D gene TRBD2, 6 bases. Germline CDR1 reads SGHDT; CDR2 reads YYEEEE. The V and J ends lost 1 base and 6 bases respectively, with 17 bases between them. This CDR3 has 15 residues. CDR3 nucleotides: TGTGCCAGCAGCTTGCGTTTTGCGGGGTATCGCGAGCAGTACTTC. Its translation: CASSLRFAGYREQYF.

V and J are TRBV2 and TRBJ1-2; 7 bases agree with TRBD1. Per the germline V gene, CDR1 is SNHLY and CDR2 is FYNNEI. The CDR3 spans 12 residues. V lost 11 bases, J lost 5 bases, and 8 bases stayed unmatched. CDR3 sequence: CAGVPTGYGYTF. CDR3 sequence (DNA): TGTGCCGGAGTTCCGACAGGGTATGGCTACACCTTC.

As concerns this clone: Mismatch with germline at one junction end may stem from a read error. This sample also contains other DNA sequences that code for the same CDR3. The gene calls are TRBV29-1 and TRBJ1-2; D is ambiguous. The CDR3 sequence is 12 residues long. From germline, CDR1 is SQVTM and CDR2 ANQGSEA. CDR3 residues: CSVEGTNYGYTF. The CDR3 bases are TGCAGCGTCGAAGGTACTAACTATGGCTACACCTTC.

This clone was counted a few times. The chain is built from TRBV29-1 and TRBJ1-2; D not resolved. The ends were cut back, 2 bases at V and 8 bases at J, with 6 bases in the middle. Per the germline V gene, CDR1 is SQVTM and CDR2 is ANQGSEA. The CDR3 loop spans 10 amino acids. As DNA, the CDR3 is TGCAGCGTTGAACCTGAGGGCTACACCTTC. This sequence encodes CSVEPEGYTF.

This clone was detected only a few times. This chain connects TRBV5-1 to TRBJ1-1; D not resolved. The CDR3 has 15 residues. Trimming shortened V by 0 bases and J by 0 bases, and 9 bases separated the two germline ends. Germline CDR1 and CDR2: SGHRS and YFSETQ. The CDR3 DNA reads TGCGCCAGCAGCTTGGCCATGGGTCTGAACACTGAAGCTTTCTTT. Amino acids: CASSLAMGLNTEAFF.

V usage is TRBV29-1 and J usage is TRBJ1-2; 7 nucleotides line up with TRBD1. Germline values: CDR1 SQVTM, CDR2 ANQGSEA. Trimming removed 8 bases from V and 1 base from J; junction bases left unmatched: 4. The CDR3 consists of 12 residues. The CDR3: CSHRGDNYGYTF. The CDR3 nucleotides are TGCAGCCACAGGGGCGATAACTATGGCTACACCTTC. The variable domain in full, completed from reference TRBV29-1 and TRBJ1-2, reads SAVISQKPSRDICQRGTSLTIQCQVDSQVTMMFWYRQQPGQSLTLIATANQGSEATYESGFVIDKFPISRPNLTFSTLTVSNMSPEDSSIYLCSHRGDNYGYTFGSGTRLTVV.